One sample yielded the 2 T cell receptor beta chains listed below, sequenced in a study of T-cell memory formation after mild COVID-19. Via MiXCR, TCRdb re-called the 5' RACE reads, giving one row per CDR3 protein. The repertoire holds over 500,000 distinct CDR3 sequences, with roughly 17% as singletons. Specimen: PBMCs or a T cell subset sorted from them (not recorded which). All receptors derive from an adult woman who had mild COVID-19 (a few samples of this study predate the infection). Cell type and time point are not known.

V is TRBV12-3 or TRBV12-4 and J is TRBJ2-5, with 14 nucleotides matching TRBD2. This CDR3 region has 20 residues. Trimming cost V 0 bases and J 5 bases; bases outside gene matches: 14. The CDR3 sequence: CASSLAYRLAGGPSEETQYF. The CDR3 DNA reads TGTGCCAGCAGTTTAGCGTATAGACTAGCGGGAGGGCCCTCGGAGGAGACCCAGTACTTC.

This clonotype has more than one count but fewer than ten. The rearrangement uses TRBV6-6 and TRBJ2-7, with TRBD1 matching 8 bases. CDR3 length equals 13 residues. V trimming: 7 bases; J trimming: 9 bases; junction bases outside the gene matches: 11. CDR1 and CDR2 from the germline V gene are MNHNY and SVGAGI (reference sequence). The CDR3 coding sequence is TGTGCCAGCACCGGACAGGGAAAGGTCGCGCAGTACTTC. It translates to CASTGQGKVAQYF.